This TCR beta chain comes out of a study of T cell repertoires in cytomegalovirus infection. Study results and limitations: The ex vivo response was dominated by HLA-C-restricted CMV-specific TCR beta clonotypes.

TCRdb ran MiXCR on the reads and lists one entry per CDR3 protein. The data hold about 260,000 distinct CDR3 sequences, with roughly 13% observed a single time. Germline V gives CDR1 MNHEY, CDR2 SMNVEV (reference sequence). This CDR3 spans 14 amino acids. V was shortened by 3 bases and J by 3 bases, with 12 bases between the two germline ends. This clonotype was seen only a few times. The antigen remains unidentified. This TCR came from a human donor in good health (CMV status not recorded). Some clones in this sample may be carry-over from other donors' samples. This rearrangement joins TRBV27 to TRBJ2-7; possible D gene TRBD2, 6 bases. The sequenced material came from PBMCs. CDR3 nucleotides: TGTGCCAGCAGTTTTGACGGGAGTCACTACGAGCAGTACTTC. This sequence encodes CASSFDGSHYEQYF.